Reported below is one T cell receptor (beta chain). The CDR3 loop spans 14 amino acids. Germline lookup yields CDR1 MNHEY and CDR2 SMNVEV (reference sequence). Germline trimming cut 4 bases from V and 9 bases from J; bases unmatched to any gene: 8. The data were produced by immunoSEQ multiplex PCR, yet TCRdb's version contains in-frame clones alone and is incomplete. The repertoire holds tens of thousands of clones, around 93% seen once, with roughly 1.8% in the top ten. The data were taken from a study of T cell changes during pregnancy in multiple sclerosis. Sample: peripheral blood, taken in the second trimester of pregnancy. The gene calls are TRBV27 and TRBJ2-1, with 8 bases identical to TRBD2. The TCR originated in a female donor with multiple sclerosis, enrolled in a pregnancy study. The DNA of the CDR3 is TGTGCCAGCAGTTCCATAGCGGGATACGTTGAGCAGTTCTTC. It specifies CASSSIAGYVEQFF.